The 16 T cell receptor beta chains reported below all come from one sample, sequenced in a study of blood T cell repertoires in COVID-19. Repertoires were generated with immunoSEQ multiplex PCR, while TCRdb's copy carries only in-frame clones and drops some. The sample has about 260,000 clones, 88% seen once. The source material was PBMCs or T cells enriched from blood (not recorded which). Source of these receptors: a middle-aged woman who had been exposed to COVID-19.

This rearrangement joins TRBV2 to TRBJ1-4; TRBD1 matches at 7 bases. Trimming removed 4 bases from V and 3 bases from J; junction bases left unmatched: 2. CDR1 and CDR2 (germline): SNHLY, FYNNEI. This CDR3 region has 14 residues. The CDR3 nucleotides are TGTGCCAGCAGTGCCGGGACAGCTAATGAAAAACTGTTTTTT. Protein product: CASSAGTANEKLFF.

This rearrangement joins TRBV12-5 to TRBJ1-1; D is ambiguous. Trimming left V 3 bases short and J 7 bases short, with 9 bases between. The CDR3 extends over 12 amino acids. The germline V gene has CDR1 LGHNT and CDR2 FRNRAP. The CDR3 sequence is CASGFTEGEAFF. The DNA for the CDR3 is TGTGCTAGTGGTTTCACAGAGGGTGAAGCTTTCTTT.

The chain's CDR3 is CASANSPSSSIYF. DNA for the CDR3: TGTGCCAGCGCGAATTCCCCGTCTAGCTCCATATATTTT. The chain carries TRBV27 and TRBJ1-3; no clear D. The CDR3 runs to 13 residues. CDR1 and CDR2 from the germline V gene are MNHEY and SMNVEV (reference sequence). V was trimmed by 8 bases and J by 11 bases, leaving 19 bases between them.

The chain joins TRBV5-6 to TRBJ2-2, with 7 nucleotides matching TRBD1. The CDR3 has 15 residues. Germline V gene lookup returns CDR1 SGHDT and CDR2 YYEEEE. The trim removed 2 bases at V and 3 bases at J, leaving 4 bases unmatched. The CDR3 DNA sequence: TGTGCCAGCAGCTTCCTTGACAGGGACACCGGGGAGCTGTTTTTT. Protein: CASSFLDRDTGELFF.

The J gene is TRBJ2-1, the V gene TRBV11-3; D may match TRBD1 or TRBD2 (6 bases each). V was cut by 8 bases and J by 8 bases, with 25 bases left in between. CDR1 and CDR2 (germline): SGHNT, YENEEA. The CDR3 covers 16 residues. The chain's CDR3 is CASRLGGLTTSDEQFF. In nucleotides, the CDR3 is TGTGCCAGCCGCCTAGGGGGACTCACCACGTCCGATGAGCAGTTCTTC.

V is TRBV28 and J is TRBJ1-2; D gene ambiguous. The CDR3 contains 13 residues. V lost 2 bases and J 6 bases, leaving 10 bases between the germline ends. Per the germline V gene, CDR1 is MDHEN and CDR2 is SYDVKM. The DNA for the CDR3 is TGTGCCAGCAGTTTAGCCCAGGTTCATGGCTACACCTTC. Its translation is CASSLAQVHGYTF.

The chain has TRBV6-2 or TRBV6-3 and TRBJ2-5; unclear D gene. Germline V gene lookup returns CDR1 MNHEY and CDR2 SVGEGT. The V gene lost 2 bases and the J gene lost 2 bases, with 9 bases spanning the gap. The CDR3 extends over 14 amino acids. The CDR3 DNA reads TGTGCCAGCAGTTACCATCAGGCTCAAGAGACCCAGTACTTC. This sequence encodes CASSYHQAQETQYF.

The chain has TRBV19 and TRBJ2-7; 8 nucleotides align to TRBD2. Trimming cost V 1 base and J 2 bases; bases outside gene matches: 4. The length of the CDR3 is 15 residues. The V gene's germline CDR1 is LNHDA and CDR2 SQIVND (reference sequence). CDR3 residues: CASSIADSGAYEQYF. For the CDR3, the DNA is TGTGCCAGTAGTATAGCGGATAGCGGGGCCTACGAGCAGTACTTC.

CDR3 nucleotides: TGTGCCTGGAGTGTACAGGCCGGACAGGGGCTTCAGCCCCAGCATTTT. Translation: CAWSVQAGQGLQPQHF. The chain couples TRBV30 to TRBJ1-5; TRBD1 matches 9 bases. After removal of 0 bases from V and 6 bases from J, the junction contained 9 bases not matched to a gene. In germline, CDR1 is GTSNPN, CDR2 SVGIG (reference sequence). CDR3 size: 16 residues.

The rearrangement uses TRBV7-3 and TRBJ2-3; possible D gene TRBD1, 6 bases. CDR1 and CDR2 (germline): SGHTA, FQGTGA. The CDR3 loop spans 14 amino acids. The V gene lost 5 bases and the J gene lost 6 bases, with 15 bases spanning the gap. CDR3 sequence reads: CASSPDRWGDTQYF. The CDR3 nucleotides are TGTGCCAGCAGCCCAGACAGGTGGGGGGATACGCAGTATTTT.

The CDR3 sequence is CASSQPLGFAASGFLQETQYF. The CDR3 DNA sequence: TGTGCCAGCAGCCAACCTCTTGGGTTCGCGGCTAGCGGGTTCCTCCAAGAGACCCAGTACTTC. This sequence joins TRBV3-1 (or the pseudogene TRBV3-2) and TRBJ2-5, with 8 bases lining up with TRBD2. Looked up from germline, CDR1 is LGHDT and CDR2 is YNNKEL (reference sequence). V was clipped by 2 bases and J by 1 base; unmatched bases: 21. The CDR3 sequence is 21 residues long.

This clone appeared a single time. The J gene is TRBJ1-4, the V gene TRBV29-1; D call uncertain. The CDR3 totals 13 residues. Germline values: CDR1 SQVTM, CDR2 ANQGSEA. V shed 3 bases and J shed 8 bases, with 13 bases lying between them. CDR3 amino acids: CSVDFEGLEKLFF. Written as DNA, the CDR3 is TGCAGCGTTGATTTCGAGGGATTAGAAAAACTGTTTTTT.

V is TRBV7-2 and J is TRBJ1-1, with unresolved D. Germline V gene sequence: CDR1 SGHTA, CDR2 FQGNSA. The V gene lost 5 bases and the J gene lost 2 bases, with 9 bases spanning the gap. The CDR3 contains 13 residues. The DNA of the CDR3 is TGTGCCAGCAGCCTTGAGAGTAACACTGAAGCTTTCTTT. Protein: CASSLESNTEAFF.

The chain has TRBV30 and TRBJ1-1; D unclear. The germline V gene encodes CDR1 GTSNPN and CDR2 SVGIG (reference sequence). CDR3 size: 13 residues. With 7 bases removed from V and 10 bases from J, the gap between germline ends came to 22 bases. In nucleotides, the CDR3 is TGTGCCTTCGCGAGGACTTTTTCGGAAGGAGCTTTCTTT. It yields the protein CAFARTFSEGAFF.

A few counts support this clone. This rearrangement joins TRBV3-1 (or the pseudogene TRBV3-2) to TRBJ2-2; perhaps TRBD1 as D (5 bases). This CDR3 is built from 15 residues. Deletions cut 1 base from V and 6 bases from J, with 12 bases between. Germline V lookup: CDR1 LGHDT, CDR2 YNNKEL (reference sequence). The CDR3 protein is CASSQVPGIAGELFF. CDR3 DNA sequence: TGTGCCAGCAGCCAAGTTCCAGGGATAGCCGGGGAGCTGTTTTTT.

The chain joins TRBV7-2 to TRBJ2-5; the D gene is possibly TRBD1 (6 bases). With 2 bases removed from V and 3 bases from J, the gap between germline ends came to 10 bases. The CDR3 runs to 14 residues. Looked up from germline, CDR1 is SGHTA and CDR2 is FQGNSA. CDR3: CASSLWPGEETQYF. The CDR3 DNA reads TGTGCCAGCAGCTTATGGCCAGGGGAAGAGACCCAGTACTTC.